Listed below are T cell receptor beta chains from one sample, sequenced in a study of blood T cell repertoires in COVID-19. Sequenced by immunoSEQ multiplex PCR; TCRdb stores in-frame clones only, minus some. This table has 390,000 or so clones, just under 90% appearing once. What was sequenced was PBMCs or T cells enriched from blood (not recorded which). The source of these receptors is a woman in her forties or fifties who had recovered from COVID-19. CDR3s include the opening cysteine and the closing phenylalanine or tryptophan. Each record gives: V gene, clone size, J gene, D gene, CDR3 DNA, CDR3 protein. A D gene is named only where the DNA matches it firmly. Clone size is not always given. Where it is, it says once, few, many or a class for expanded clones.

>TRBV5-8|NA|TRBJ2-4|NA
TGTGCCAGCAGCTTGGACCGGGACATTCAGTACTTC
CASSLDRDIQYF
>TRBV28|NA|TRBJ1-2|TRBD1
TGTGCCAGCAGTTTAGGGTCAACAGGGGAATATGGCTACACCTTC
CASSLGSTGEYGYTF
>TRBV3-1/TRBV3-2|NA|TRBJ1-3|TRBD1
TGTGCCAGCAGCGAAACAGGGGGAAAAGGAAACACCATATATTTT
CASSETGGKGNTIYF
>TRBV5-4|NA|TRBJ1-2|NA
TGTGCCAGCAGCCGTCCCGGGACAAGCGGCTATGGCTACACCTTC
CASSRPGTSGYGYTF
>TRBV7-2|NA|TRBJ2-7|TRBD1
TGTGCCAGCAGCGATAGCGGGACAGGGGGCAACGAGCAGTACTTC
CASSDSGTGGNEQYF
>TRBV2|NA|TRBJ1-1|TRBD1
TGTGCCATCCCCCGGGACAGGGAAGGGGTGAGGACTGAAGCTTTCTTT
CAIPRDREGVRTEAFF
>TRBV4-2|NA|TRBJ1-1|NA
TGTGCCAGCAGCCAAGATCGAGGCAGAGGATGGGCTTTCTTT
CASSQDRGRGWAFF
>TRBV2|NA|TRBJ1-5|TRBD1
TGTGCCAGCAGCACAGGGGGCGCCGGATTTGGCAATCAGCCCCAGCATTTT
CASSTGGAGFGNQPQHF
>TRBV6-2/TRBV6-3|once|TRBJ1-6|NA
TGTGCCAGCAGCCGCGCGAGCTCCTATAATTCACCCCTCCACTTT
CASSRASSYNSPLHF
>TRBV25-1|NA|TRBJ2-5|TRBD1
TGTGCCAGCAGTAAACAGGACAGGGGGGTTGAGACCCAGTACTTC
CASSKQDRGVETQYF
>TRBV27|NA|TRBJ1-4|TRBD1
TGTGCCAGCAGTCCCATAGACAGGGTTGGAAAACTGTTTTTT
CASSPIDRVGKLFF
>TRBV7-3|NA|TRBJ2-2|TRBD1
TGTGCCAGCAGCGACCAGGGGGCGCGGGCCGGGGAGCTGTTTTTT
CASSDQGARAGELFF
>TRBV7-9|NA|TRBJ2-5|NA
TGTGCCAGCAGCCCCAACTTCGTTCAGGGAATTTCAGAGACCCAGTACTTC
CASSPNFVQGISETQYF
>TRBV28|NA|TRBJ2-1|TRBD2
TGTGCCAGCAGTTTCCTTACTAGCGGGGGTTACAATGAGCAGTTCTTC
CASSFLTSGGYNEQFF
>TRBV2|few|TRBJ1-2|NA
TGTGCCAGCAGTGAATTGTACGGGAGCTATGGCTACACCTTC
CASSELYGSYGYTF
>TRBV24-1|once|TRBJ1-1|NA
TGTGCCACCAGTGATTTGCCAGGGTCTGAAGCTTTCTTT
CATSDLPGSEAFF
>TRBV7-8|NA|TRBJ2-7|NA
TGTGCCAGCAGCTCATCAGTTTTGAGGGACACACAATCCTACGAGCAGTACTTC
CASSSSVLRDTQSYEQYF
>TRBV19|once|TRBJ2-1|NA
TGTGCCAGTAGTCTATGGGAGGGGGAGGTCAATGAGCAGTTCTTC
CASSLWEGEVNEQFF
>TRBV14|once|TRBJ2-7|TRBD2
TGTGCCAGCAGTCGGCTAGCGGTTTTATGGGCCTACGAGCAGTACTTC
CASSRLAVLWAYEQYF
>TRBV7-8|NA|TRBJ1-2|NA
TGTGCCAGCAGCCCCGCCCGGTTACCCGCTAACTATGGCTACACCTTC
CASSPARLPANYGYTF
>TRBV2|NA|TRBJ2-3|TRBD1
TGTGCCAGCAGTGGGACAGGGGGCGTGTATACGCAGTATTTT
CASSGTGGVYTQYF
>TRBV7-6|NA|TRBJ1-5|NA
TGTGCCAGCAGCTCGGACAGCAACAATCAGCCCCAGCATTTT
CASSSDSNNQPQHF
>TRBV9|NA|TRBJ1-2|NA
TGTGCCAGCAGCGTAGATAGTGGGGGCCCTCTCGGCTACACCTTC
CASSVDSGGPLGYTF
>TRBV4-2|NA|TRBJ2-4|TRBD2
TGTGCCAGCAGCCAAGCCTCGACTAGCGGGGGGCCCCACATTCAGTACTTC
CASSQASTSGGPHIQYF
>TRBV3-1/TRBV3-2|NA|TRBJ1-2|TRBD1
TGTGCCAGCAGCCCAGAGACAGGGTCGGGCGGCTACACCTTC
CASSPETGSGGYTF
>TRBV10-3|NA|TRBJ1-5|NA
TGTGCCACAAAGACAGATGATCAGCCCCAGCATTTT
CATKTDDQPQHF
>TRBV2|NA|TRBJ1-2|NA
TGTGCCAGCAACGGGCAGGGTCAGGGCTACACCTTC
CASNGQGQGYTF
>TRBV5-1|NA|TRBJ2-7|TRBD1
TGCGCCAGCAGCCAGCGGACAGGCCGCTCCTACGAGCAGTACTTC
CASSQRTGRSYEQYF
>TRBV5-6|NA|TRBJ1-6|TRBD1
TGTGCCAGCAGCTTGGGCCCCGGGTCAGGGGGCCGATCACCCCTCCACTTT
CASSLGPGSGGRSPLHF
>TRBV4-3|NA|TRBJ1-1|NA
TGCGCCAGCAGCCAAGACCCCAGAGGTATGAACACTGAAGCTTTCTTT
CASSQDPRGMNTEAFF
>TRBV5-1|NA|TRBJ1-2|TRBD1
TGCGCCAGTGGGACAGACTATGGCTACACCTTC
CASGTDYGYTF
>TRBV27|NA|TRBJ1-1|NA
TGTGCCAGCAGTCTCCTAGCCAAGAACACTGAAGCTTTCTTT
CASSLLAKNTEAFF
>TRBV2|NA|TRBJ2-7|NA
TGTGCCAGCACAGCGACTCTCTCCAGCTCCTACGAGCAGTACTTC
CASTATLSSSYEQYF
>TRBV7-2|NA|TRBJ1-3|NA
TGTGCCAGCAGCTTAGAGGCAGGGGCTGGAAACACCATATATTTT
CASSLEAGAGNTIYF
>TRBV2|NA|TRBJ1-5|NA
TGTGCCAGCAGCGAAACCGCTCCCTGGTCCTATAGCAATCAGCCCCAGCATTTT
CASSETAPWSYSNQPQHF
>TRBV18|NA|TRBJ2-7|TRBD1
TGTGCCAGCTCACCAAATACAGGGGCTAGCTCCTACGAGCAGTACTTC
CASSPNTGASSYEQYF
>TRBV19|NA|TRBJ1-5|TRBD1
TGTGCCAGTAGTATCCGGACAGGGGTTGACAATCAGCCCCAGCATTTT
CASSIRTGVDNQPQHF
>TRBV27|NA|TRBJ2-1|NA
TGTGCCAGCAGTTCGGGACTGAGGCCCTACAATGAGCAGTTCTTC
CASSSGLRPYNEQFF
>TRBV6-2/TRBV6-3|NA|TRBJ2-1|NA
TGTGCCAGCAGTGAGCTTTTCACGAACTACAATGAGCAGTTCTTC
CASSELFTNYNEQFF
>TRBV4-1|few|TRBJ1-6|NA
TGCGCCAGCAGCCAATCCGGGACCTATAATTCACCCCTCCACTTT
CASSQSGTYNSPLHF
>TRBV19|NA|TRBJ1-1|NA
TGTGCCAGTAGTGAGAGGATTATGAACACTGAAGCTTTCTTT
CASSERIMNTEAFF
>TRBV13|NA|TRBJ2-7|NA
TGTGCCAGCAGCTTCGGGATGGCCTACGAGCAGTACTTC
CASSFGMAYEQYF
>TRBV3-1/TRBV3-2|NA|TRBJ1-3|NA
TGTGCCAGCAGCCAAGGGCCTGGAAACACCATATATTTT
CASSQGPGNTIYF
>TRBV6-5|NA|TRBJ2-7|NA
TGTGCCAGCAGTAGCCGGGACACCATCTCCTACGAGCAGTACTTC
CASSSRDTISYEQYF
>TRBV28|NA|TRBJ1-5|NA
TGTGCCAGCAGTTTCAGGGGAACGAGCAATCAGCCCCAGCATTTT
CASSFRGTSNQPQHF
>TRBV7-3|NA|TRBJ2-2|NA
TGTGCCAGCAGCTCACTAGCCGGGGAGCTGTTTTTT
CASSSLAGELFF
>TRBV13|NA|TRBJ2-1|TRBD2
TGTGCCAGCAGCTTACGGGGGGGCCGTGATGAGCAGTTCTTC
CASSLRGGRDEQFF
>TRBV29-1|once|TRBJ2-7|NA
TGCAGCGTTGAAGTCTCAGGATACGAGCAGTACTTC
CSVEVSGYEQYF
>TRBV30|NA|TRBJ2-7|TRBD2
TGTGCCTGGAGTGACCTCCGATGGGACTACGCCACCTACGAGCAGTACTTC
CAWSDLRWDYATYEQYF